This TCR beta chain was profiled in a study of T cell repertoires in cytomegalovirus infection. Turning to the study itself: Both CMV infection and a matching HLA type were indicated by public TCR beta signatures.

This clonotype was counted between two and nine times. Germline loops: CDR1 KGHDR, CDR2 SFDVKD. V was pared by 2 bases and J by 0 bases, with 6 bases of the junction left unmatched. CDR3 size: 16 residues. TCRdb itself ran the reads through MiXCR, one entry per CDR3 protein. The sample records 310,000 or so distinct CDR3 sequences, 20% to 30% being singletons. The sequence was obtained from a human donor in good health (CMV status not recorded). Some clones in this sample may be carry-over from other donors' samples. Sequenced: PBMCs. V usage is TRBV24-1 and J usage is TRBJ2-7; 7 nucleotides match TRBD1. CDR3 bases: TGTGCCACCAGTGATTCCGGGACAGCGGACTCCTACGAGCAGTACTTC. Protein sequence: CATSDSGTADSYEQYF.